The 7 T cell receptor beta chains below come from one sample, sequenced in a study of neurological immune-mediated disorders. A single record per CDR3 protein comes from TCRdb applying MiXCR to the 5' RACE reads. This sample has some 57,000 distinct CDR3 sequences, with 3% to 4.5% found just once. Sequenced: PBMCs. The receptors originated from a man in his 60s with multiple sclerosis.

This clonotype was counted many times. J is TRBJ1-2 and V is TRBV19; 9 bases are a match to TRBD1. Losses at the gene ends were 5 bases for V and 6 bases for J; bases not matched to a gene: 16. Germline V gene sequence: CDR1 LNHDA, CDR2 SQIVND (reference sequence). The CDR3 loop spans 17 amino acids. In DNA form, the CDR3 reads TGTGCCAGTAGTTTCCATCACCCCGGACAGGGGATGGATGGCTACACCTTC. Translated: CASSFHHPGQGMDGYTF.

This clonotype was observed at least ten times. V usage is TRBV6-1 and J usage is TRBJ1-3, with D unclear. Germline CDR1 is MNHNS and CDR2 is SASEGT. This CDR3 spans 15 amino acids. V was pared by 2 bases and J by 3 bases, with 11 bases between. The CDR3 is CASSEIAAGGNTIYF. The CDR3 DNA is TGTGCCAGCAGTGAAATTGCCGCGGGTGGAAACACCATATATTTT.

Ten or more counts support this clonotype. The chain is built from TRBV5-1 and TRBJ2-2; D is unresolved. The CDR3 covers 13 residues. Germline V lookup: CDR1 SGHRS, CDR2 YFSETQ. Deletions cut 5 bases from V and 8 bases from J, with 13 bases between. The CDR3 loop reads CASRHPNGGELFF. CDR3 nucleotides: TGCGCCAGCAGACACCCTAACGGAGGGGAGCTGTTTTTT.

This clonotype showed up many times. The chain joins TRBV5-1 to TRBJ2-7, with D unclear. Germline CDR1 is SGHRS and CDR2 is YFSETQ. The CDR3 totals 13 residues. The V and J ends lost 4 bases and 5 bases respectively, with 13 bases between them. The CDR3 spells CASSPLGRDEQYF. The CDR3 DNA reads as TGCGCCAGCAGCCCTCTTGGGCGCGACGAGCAGTACTTC.

This clonotype appeared many times. The rearrangement links TRBV10-3 to TRBJ2-1; tentatively, D is TRBD2 (5 bases). Germline V gene data show CDR1 as ENHRY and CDR2 as SYGVKD. The germline V and J ends were trimmed by 10 bases and 2 bases, with 15 bases remaining between them. The CDR3 spans 14 residues. CDR3 protein: CATTDGVTYNEQFF. CDR3 in DNA: TGTGCCACGACTGACGGGGTTACCTACAATGAGCAGTTCTTC.

This clonotype has a count of ten or more. The chain uses TRBV5-1 and TRBJ2-1, with 10 positions matching TRBD1. Germline CDR1 SGHRS, CDR2 YFSETQ. V lost 2 bases, J lost 7 bases, and 3 bases stayed unmatched. The CDR3 contains 14 residues. The CDR3 protein is CASSFRTGGNEQFF. The DNA for the CDR3 is TGCGCCAGCAGCTTCAGGACAGGGGGGAATGAGCAGTTCTTC.

The sample holds many counts of this clonotype. CDR3 sequence: CASKSGLGPEIGYGYTF. CDR3 DNA: TGTGCCAGCAAATCAGGTCTCGGACCTGAGATTGGGTATGGCTACACCTTC. The chain recombines TRBV27 with TRBJ1-2; D is unresolved. The ends were cut back, 7 bases at V and 5 bases at J, with 26 bases in the middle. Germline CDR1 MNHEY, CDR2 SMNVEV (reference sequence). The CDR3 length is 17 residues.